The text below deals with one T cell receptor (beta chain). Its antigen is still unknown. This record belongs to a study of shared clonotypes between healthy human individuals. Study outcomes and limitations: Against clonotypes common to all four donors, non-shared ones had lower generation probabilities. Enrolling few donors narrowed the genetic and exposure-history diversity that was represented.

This CDR3 is 15 amino acids long. From germline, CDR1 is SSHAT and CDR2 FNYEAQ (reference sequence). V was cut by 2 bases and J by 0 bases, with 7 bases left in between. Assay execution took place at the deep level. Each replicate PCR on the sorted subsets used about 0.2 ug DNA (around 31,000 T cell genomes). This table comes from immunoSEQ multiplex PCR, and its TCRdb copy is limited to in-frame clones, with some not included. Of about 1.1 million clones detected, 70% to 85% appear once; the ten largest clones hold roughly 0.83%. The source of this sequence is a man younger than 30 in good health. Some clones in this sample may be carry-over from other donors' samples. The sequenced sample was memory CD4+ T cells from PBMCs. Described subset: CD45RA-negative fraction. This chain links TRBV7-7 with TRBJ2-2; D uncertain. This chain's CDR3 is CASSLSPSNTGELFF. Written as DNA, the CDR3 is TGTGCCAGCAGCTTATCTCCCTCGAACACCGGGGAGCTGTTTTTT.